Below are 12 T cell receptor beta chains sequenced from a single sample in a study of PD-L1 blockade in urothelial cancer. The assay was immunoSEQ multiplex PCR, and TCRdb's table has in-frame clones only and misses some. The sample contains some 40,000 clones, approximately 92% of which appear only once. This specimen consisted of PBMCs, obtained around atezolizumab (anti-PD-L1) treatment. The origin of the receptors is a man in his 70s with urothelial cancer.

The V gene is TRBV9, the J gene TRBJ1-2, with a possible D match to TRBD1 (6 bases). CDR1 SGDLS and CDR2 YYNGEE come from the germline V gene. The V end lost 3 bases, the J end lost 8 bases, and 14 bases lay between the germline ends. The length of the CDR3 is 13 residues. In DNA, the CDR3 is TGTGCCAGCAGCGCCCAGGACAGAAGCGGCTACACCTTC. It translates to CASSAQDRSGYTF.

The chain has TRBV6-5 and TRBJ1-2, with TRBD1 identical over 9 bases. Per the germline V gene, CDR1 is MNHEY and CDR2 is SVGAGI. The CDR3 runs 15 residues. J lost 8 bases, V lost 3 bases, and 10 bases had no gene match. The DNA of the CDR3 is TGTGCCAGCAGTTATTCCCTCCTGGACAGGGGAGGCTACACCTTC. Its translation is CASSYSLLDRGGYTF.

This chain uses TRBV6-1 with TRBJ1-5; D call uncertain. Trimming took off 8 bases at V and 2 bases at J, with 10 bases between the two ends. Germline V gives CDR1 MNHNS, CDR2 SASEGT. The CDR3 runs to 13 residues. The CDR3 nucleotides are TGTGCCAGCGGCGATCGGGGCAATCAGCCCCAGCATTTT. Its protein is CASGDRGNQPQHF.

The chain uses TRBV2 and TRBJ2-1, with D perhaps TRBD2 (6 bases). This CDR3 contains 14 residues. Germline-derived CDR1 and CDR2 are SNHLY and FYNNEI. The germline V and J ends were trimmed by 5 bases and 10 bases, with 18 bases remaining between them. CDR3 DNA: TGTGCCAGCAGTCGGACTAATCCGACGGGCGAGCAGTTCTTC. Protein product: CASSRTNPTGEQFF.

This clone occurred once. The chain is built from TRBV2 and TRBJ2-1; 8 bases match TRBD2. CDR1 and CDR2 from the germline V gene are SNHLY and FYNNEI. After removal of 2 bases from V and 4 bases from J, the junction contained 4 bases not matched to a gene. The CDR3 is 15 amino acids. DNA for the CDR3: TGTGCCAGCAGTGAACGGGCTAGCGGGTACAATGAGCAGTTCTTC. Its protein product is CASSERASGYNEQFF.

This clone was seen once. The V call is TRBV25-1, the J call TRBJ2-3, with 8 positions matching TRBD2. The CDR3 sequence is 14 residues long. Trimming cost V 6 bases and J 5 bases; bases outside gene matches: 7. Germline V gene lookup returns CDR1 MGHDK and CDR2 SYGVNS. For the CDR3, the DNA is TGTGCCAGCAGCAGCGGGAGAGGTGGAGATACGCAGTATTTT. It translates to CASSSGRGGDTQYF.

Turning to this clone: This CDR3 fails to terminate in the conserved phenylalanine or tryptophan, so it likely reflects a read error. The DNA is left out, because the CDR3 cannot be placed on it with certainty; the CDR3 is given as TCRdb lists it. The chain uses TRBV10-1 and TRBJ2-3; TRBD2 reflects the table's D call only, with no check against the DNA. 10 amino acids form the CDR3, both terminal residues included. The germline V gene encodes CDR1 WNHNN and CDR2 SYGVQD (reference sequence). The CDR3 spells CASSSGSQLS.

A single count supports this clone. CDR3 coding DNA: TGTGCCAGCAGCGATGGACTAGCGGGAAATACAGATACGCAGTATTTT. Its translation: CASSDGLAGNTDTQYF. The gene calls are TRBV9 and TRBJ2-3; 12 bases agree with TRBD2. The CDR3 contains 16 residues. Germline CDR1 reads SGDLS; CDR2 reads YYNGEE. The trim removed 3 bases at V and 3 bases at J, leaving 5 bases unmatched.

The gene calls are TRBV20-1 and TRBJ1-2; D ambiguous. The CDR3 has 9 amino acids. Deletions cut 6 bases from V and 7 bases from J, with 6 bases between. Germline values: CDR1 DFQATT, CDR2 SNEGSKA (reference sequence). This chain's CDR3 is CSAPGGYTF. The CDR3 DNA reads as TGCAGTGCGCCGGGTGGCTACACCTTC.

This chain links TRBV7-9 with TRBJ1-4; D ambiguous. Trimming removed 1 base at V and 6 bases at J, with 15 bases between. This CDR3 is 16 amino acids long. From germline, CDR1 is SEHNR and CDR2 FQNEAQ (reference sequence). The CDR3 loop reads CASSLDYFGQDEKLFF. The CDR3 DNA follows: TGTGCCAGCAGCTTAGATTACTTCGGCCAGGATGAAAAACTGTTTTTT.

Only one count was recorded for this clone. The rearrangement joins TRBV2 to TRBJ2-1, with TRBD1 matching over 9 bases. The germline V gene encodes CDR1 SNHLY and CDR2 FYNNEI. Germline trimming cut 6 bases from V and 0 bases from J; bases unmatched to any gene: 6. The CDR3 is made up of 16 amino acids. In DNA form, the CDR3 reads TGTGCCAGCAGGAGTCAGACAGGGGGCTCCTACAATGAGCAGTTCTTC. Its translation is CASRSQTGGSYNEQFF.

CDR3 bases: TGTGCCAGCTCCCTAGCTAGCGGGTCACAAGAGACCCAGTACTTC. It specifies CASSLASGSQETQYF. The chain links TRBV18 to TRBJ2-5; 8 bases match TRBD2. This CDR3 has 15 residues. The V gene end was trimmed by 6 bases and the J gene end by 2 bases; junction bases not matched to a gene: 8. The germline gives CDR1 KGHSH, CDR2 LQKENI.